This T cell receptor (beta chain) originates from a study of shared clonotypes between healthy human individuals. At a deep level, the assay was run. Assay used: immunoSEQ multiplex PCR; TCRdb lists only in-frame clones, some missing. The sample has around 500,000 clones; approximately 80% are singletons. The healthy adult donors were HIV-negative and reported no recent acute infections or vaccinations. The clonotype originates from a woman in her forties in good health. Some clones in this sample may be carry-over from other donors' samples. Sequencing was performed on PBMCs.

The DNA for the CDR3 is TGTGCCAGCAGCTTAACCCCAAGGGGAGATACGCAGTATTTT. Its protein product is CASSLTPRGDTQYF. The rearrangement uses TRBV7-3 and TRBJ2-3; D may be TRBD1 (5 bases). The CDR3 has 14 residues. V was clipped by 0 bases and J by 5 bases, with 9 bases between them. CDR1 is SGHTA, CDR2 FQGTGA, per germline.